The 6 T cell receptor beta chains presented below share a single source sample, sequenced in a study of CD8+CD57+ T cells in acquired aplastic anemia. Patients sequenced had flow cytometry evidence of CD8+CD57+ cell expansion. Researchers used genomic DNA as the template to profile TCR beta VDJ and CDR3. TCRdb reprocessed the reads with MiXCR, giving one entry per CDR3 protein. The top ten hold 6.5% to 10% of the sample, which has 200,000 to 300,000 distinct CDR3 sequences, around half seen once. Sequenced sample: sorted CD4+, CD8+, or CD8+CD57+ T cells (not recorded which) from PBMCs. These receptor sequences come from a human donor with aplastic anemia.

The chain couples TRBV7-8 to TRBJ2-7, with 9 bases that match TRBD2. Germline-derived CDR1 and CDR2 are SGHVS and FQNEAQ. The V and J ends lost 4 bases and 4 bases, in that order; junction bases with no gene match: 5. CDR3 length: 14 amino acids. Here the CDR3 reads CASSSSGIAYEQYF. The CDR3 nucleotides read TGTGCCAGCAGCTCTAGCGGGATCGCGTACGAGCAGTACTTC.

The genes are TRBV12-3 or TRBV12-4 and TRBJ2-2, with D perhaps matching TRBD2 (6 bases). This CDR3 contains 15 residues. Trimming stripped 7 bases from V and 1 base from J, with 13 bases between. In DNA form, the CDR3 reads TGTGCCAGCACCCCGTGGGGGGAGAACACCGGGGAGCTGTTTTTT. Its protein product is CASTPWGENTGELFF.

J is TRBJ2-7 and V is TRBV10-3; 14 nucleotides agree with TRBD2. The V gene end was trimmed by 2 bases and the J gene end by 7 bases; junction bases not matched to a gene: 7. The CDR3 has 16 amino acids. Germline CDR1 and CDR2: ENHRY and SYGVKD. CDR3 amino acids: CAISELRTSGGQEQYF. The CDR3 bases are TGTGCCATCAGTGAGCTCCGGACTAGCGGGGGGCAAGAGCAGTACTTC.

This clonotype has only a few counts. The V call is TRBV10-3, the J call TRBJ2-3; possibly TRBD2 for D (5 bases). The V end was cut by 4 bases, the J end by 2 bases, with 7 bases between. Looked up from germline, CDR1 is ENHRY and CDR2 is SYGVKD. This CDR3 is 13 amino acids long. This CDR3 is CAISASPTDTQYF. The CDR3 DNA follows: TGTGCCATCAGTGCTAGCCCCACAGATACGCAGTATTTT.

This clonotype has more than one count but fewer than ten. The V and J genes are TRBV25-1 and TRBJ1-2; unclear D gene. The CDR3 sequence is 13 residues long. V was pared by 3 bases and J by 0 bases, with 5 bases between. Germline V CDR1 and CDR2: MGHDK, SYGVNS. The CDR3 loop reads CASSDGANYGYTF. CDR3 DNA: TGTGCCAGCAGTGACGGTGCTAACTATGGCTACACCTTC.

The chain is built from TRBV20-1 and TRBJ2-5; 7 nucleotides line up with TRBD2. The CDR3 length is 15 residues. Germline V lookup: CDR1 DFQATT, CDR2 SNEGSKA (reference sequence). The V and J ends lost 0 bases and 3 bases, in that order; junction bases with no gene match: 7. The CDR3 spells CSARDQAGRKETQYF. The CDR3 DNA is TGCAGTGCTAGAGATCAAGCGGGACGTAAAGAGACCCAGTACTTC.